This TCR beta chain comes out of a study of cytomegalovirus exposure and HLA in healthy donors. This CDR3 spans 13 amino acids. V was shortened by 2 bases and J by 4 bases, with 8 bases between the two germline ends. Germline V gene lookup returns CDR1 SGHTA and CDR2 FQGTGA. Overall study findings and caveats: Analysis was performed later, and it showed HLA-associated TCR beta chains to be more clonally expanded than equally common others. In vitro, a few CMV-associated chains proved specific for CMV antigens. Common viral pathogens were later found to be apparently linked to several of the most significant clusters. Researchers catalogued around 150 TCR beta chains as cytomegalovirus-associated.

About this clone itself: The antigen remains undetermined.

The study ran its PCR with 60 Vbeta and 13 Jbeta primers. Here immunoSEQ multiplex PCR was the method, and the copy in TCRdb shows in-frame clones only, minus some. This listing includes tens of thousands of clones. The chain couples TRBV7-3 to TRBJ1-1; D ambiguous. The source of this sequence is a man between 50 and 59 years old in good health and CMV-seronegative. Sequenced material: PBMCs. CDR3 nucleotide sequence: TGTGCCAGCAGCTTAGAGGGTTTCACTGAAGCTTTCTTT. The encoded protein is CASSLEGFTEAFF.